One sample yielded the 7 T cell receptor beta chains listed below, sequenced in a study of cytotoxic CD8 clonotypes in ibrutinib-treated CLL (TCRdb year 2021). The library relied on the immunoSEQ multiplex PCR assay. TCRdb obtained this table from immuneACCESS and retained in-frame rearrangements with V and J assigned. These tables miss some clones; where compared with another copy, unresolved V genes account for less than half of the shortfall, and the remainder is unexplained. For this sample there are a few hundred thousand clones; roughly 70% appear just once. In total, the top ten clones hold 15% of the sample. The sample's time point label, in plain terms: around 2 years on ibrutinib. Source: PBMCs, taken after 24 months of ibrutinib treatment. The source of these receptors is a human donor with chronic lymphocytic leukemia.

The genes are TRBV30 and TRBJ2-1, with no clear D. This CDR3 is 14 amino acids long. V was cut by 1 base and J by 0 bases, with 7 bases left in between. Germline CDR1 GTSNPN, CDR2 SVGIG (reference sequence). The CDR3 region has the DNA TGTGCCTGGAGTGACGGCGTCTCCTACAATGAGCAGTTCTTC. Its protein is CAWSDGVSYNEQFF.

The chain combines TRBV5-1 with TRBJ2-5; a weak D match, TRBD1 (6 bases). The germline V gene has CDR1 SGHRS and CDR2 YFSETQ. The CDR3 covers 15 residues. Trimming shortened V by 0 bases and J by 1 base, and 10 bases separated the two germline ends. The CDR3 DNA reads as TGCGCCAGCAGCTTGGTGGGGGACACCCAAGAGACCCAGTACTTC. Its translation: CASSLVGDTQETQYF.

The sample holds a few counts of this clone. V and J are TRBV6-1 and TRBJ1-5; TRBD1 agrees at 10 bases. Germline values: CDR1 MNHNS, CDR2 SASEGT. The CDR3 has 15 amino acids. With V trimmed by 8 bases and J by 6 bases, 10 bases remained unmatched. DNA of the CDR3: TGTGCCAGCCGCGTCGGGACAGGGGTAGGTCAGCCCCAGCATTTT. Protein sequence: CASRVGTGVGQPQHF.

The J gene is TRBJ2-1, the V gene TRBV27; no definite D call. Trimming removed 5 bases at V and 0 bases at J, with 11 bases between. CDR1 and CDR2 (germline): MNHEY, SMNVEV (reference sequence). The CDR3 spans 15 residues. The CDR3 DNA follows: TGTGCCAGCAGTCCTAAGGCGCTCTCCTACAATGAGCAGTTCTTC. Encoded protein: CASSPKALSYNEQFF.

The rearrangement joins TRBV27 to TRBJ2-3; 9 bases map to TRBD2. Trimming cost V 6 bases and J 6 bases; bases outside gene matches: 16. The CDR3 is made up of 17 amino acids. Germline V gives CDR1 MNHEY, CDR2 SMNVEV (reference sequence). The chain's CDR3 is CASRDTPGLARDDTQYF. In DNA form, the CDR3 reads TGTGCCAGCAGGGACACACCGGGACTAGCAAGGGATGATACGCAGTATTTT.

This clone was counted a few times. The CDR3 DNA follows: TGCAGCGCCGGCGGGGAGAACACTGAAGCTTTCTTT. Translated: CSAGGENTEAFF. The genes are TRBV29-1 and TRBJ1-1, with D uncertain. V lost 7 bases to trimming and J lost 1 base, with 10 bases between them. This CDR3 contains 12 residues. The germline CDR1 and CDR2 sequences are SQVTM and ANQGSEA.

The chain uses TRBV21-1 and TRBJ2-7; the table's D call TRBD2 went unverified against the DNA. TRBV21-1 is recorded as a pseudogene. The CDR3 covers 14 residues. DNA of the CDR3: TGTGCCAGCAGCCTAAGAATTAGCTCCTACGAGCAGTACTTC. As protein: CASSLRISSYEQYF.